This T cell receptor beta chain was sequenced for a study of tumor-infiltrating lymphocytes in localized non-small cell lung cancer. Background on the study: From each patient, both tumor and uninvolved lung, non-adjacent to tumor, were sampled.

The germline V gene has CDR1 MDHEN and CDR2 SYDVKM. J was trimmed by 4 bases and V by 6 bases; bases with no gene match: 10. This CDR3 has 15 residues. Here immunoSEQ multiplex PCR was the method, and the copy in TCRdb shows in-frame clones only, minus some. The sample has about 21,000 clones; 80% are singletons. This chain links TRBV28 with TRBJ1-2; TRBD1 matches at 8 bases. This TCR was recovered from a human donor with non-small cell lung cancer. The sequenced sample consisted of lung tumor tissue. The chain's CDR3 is CASRHDGTGIYGYTF. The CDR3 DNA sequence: TGTGCCAGCAGACATGACGGGACAGGAATCTATGGCTACACCTTC.